The present TCR beta chain was sequenced within a study of beta chain features in type 1 diabetes. There are 16 residues in the CDR3. Looked up from germline, CDR1 is SGHNT and CDR2 is YYREEE (reference sequence). V shed 3 bases and J 3 bases; nucleotides not matched to a gene: 7. Expressed TCRB transcripts were sequenced because the isolated RNA had all been reverse transcribed beforehand. TCRdb's copy holds only in-frame clones and misses some; the assay was immunoSEQ multiplex PCR. Of under 550,000 clones in the sample, roughly 10% are singletons; the top ten hold less than 0.06%. The sequenced sample consisted of naive CD4+ T cells from blood. The sequence derives from a woman between 18 and 30 years old in good health. The rearrangement joins TRBV5-4 to TRBJ2-4; 9 bases agree with TRBD1. CDR3 region: CASSSQTGGGKNIQYF. DNA of the CDR3: TGTGCCAGCAGCTCGCAAACAGGGGGCGGCAAAAACATTCAGTACTTC.